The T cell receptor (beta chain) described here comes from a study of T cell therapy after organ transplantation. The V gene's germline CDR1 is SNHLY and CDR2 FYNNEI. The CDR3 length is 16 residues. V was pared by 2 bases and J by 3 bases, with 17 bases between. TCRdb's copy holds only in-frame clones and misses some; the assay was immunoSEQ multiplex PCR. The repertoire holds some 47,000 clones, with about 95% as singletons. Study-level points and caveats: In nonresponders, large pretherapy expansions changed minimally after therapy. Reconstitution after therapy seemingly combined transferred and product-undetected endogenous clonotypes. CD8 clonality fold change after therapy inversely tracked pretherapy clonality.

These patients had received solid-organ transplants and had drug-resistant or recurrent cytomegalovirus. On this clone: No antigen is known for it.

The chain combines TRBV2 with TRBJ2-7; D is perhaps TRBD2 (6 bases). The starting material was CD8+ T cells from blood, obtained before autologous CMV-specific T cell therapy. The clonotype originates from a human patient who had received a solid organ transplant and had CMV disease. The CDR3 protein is CASSEWSAEGYYEQYF. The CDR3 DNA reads TGTGCCAGCAGTGAATGGAGCGCGGAGGGCTACTACGAGCAGTACTTC.